These T cell receptor beta chains were read from a single sample in a study of shared clonotypes between healthy human individuals. Using immunoSEQ multiplex PCR, the repertoire was profiled, and TCRdb retains in-frame clones only, with some absent. Of some 2,000,000 clones in the sample, roughly 94% are singletons; the top ten hold about 0.13%. What was sequenced was naive CD4+ T cells sorted from blood. Receptors originate from a man in his late teens or twenties in good health. Both conserved end residues are part of each CDR3. A D gene is named only where the DNA matches it firmly. Not every row has a clone size; where given, it reads once, few, many or a size class.

cdr3_nt | cdr3_aa | clone_size | j_call | d_call | v_call
TGTGCCTGGAGTACTAGGACAGGGGCCCCCTACGAGCAGTACTTC | CAWSTRTGAPYEQYF | NA | TRBJ2-7 | TRBD1 | TRBV30
TGTGCCAGCAGTATGACAGGGTTATACAATGAGCAGTTCTTC | CASSMTGLYNEQFF | NA | TRBJ2-1 | TRBD1 | TRBV2
TGTGCCAGCACCATGGGAGGGTATCCCGGGGAGCTGTTTTTT | CASTMGGYPGELFF | NA | TRBJ2-2 | TRBD2 | TRBV7-3
TGTGCCTGGAGGACTCGGTCCCCCTACGAGCAGTACTTC | CAWRTRSPYEQYF | NA | TRBJ2-7 | NA | TRBV30
TGTGCCAGCGGGGGGGACGCAGGGAAGTTGAATTCACCCCTCCACTTT | CASGGDAGKLNSPLHF | NA | TRBJ1-6 | NA | TRBV27
TGTGCCAGCAGCTTAGATTCCACCGGGGAGCTGTTTTTT | CASSLDSTGELFF | NA | TRBJ2-2 | NA | TRBV7-6
TGTGCCAGCAGTGAAGCACCTGGACAGGGGTTCGGAGATACGCAGTATTTT | CASSEAPGQGFGDTQYF | NA | TRBJ2-3 | TRBD1 | TRBV6-1
TGTGCCTGGAGTGGCCTCGACCAAGCTTTCTTT | CAWSGLDQAFF | NA | TRBJ1-1 | NA | TRBV30
TGTGCCAGCTCCACCGGGACTACGAACACCGGGGAGCTGTTTTTT | CASSTGTTNTGELFF | NA | TRBJ2-2 | TRBD2 | TRBV18
TGTGCCAGCAGCTCGCTTATCGCGGGGGCCGTCTATGGCTACACCTTC | CASSSLIAGAVYGYTF | NA | TRBJ1-2 | NA | TRBV5-6
TGTGCCAGCAGCTTAACAGGGGTTGGCGGGGAGCTGTTTTTT | CASSLTGVGGELFF | NA | TRBJ2-2 | TRBD1 | TRBV11-2
TGTGCCAGCGGTACGAGCGGGACGGGCCGCGCTGAAGCTTTCTTT | CASGTSGTGRAEAFF | NA | TRBJ1-1 | NA | TRBV6-5
TGCAGCGTTGTTCCTAGCGGGAGAGGTTTCCAAGAGACCCAGTACTTC | CSVVPSGRGFQETQYF | once | TRBJ2-5 | TRBD2 | TRBV29-1
TGTGCCAGCAGGGCTGGACGGTCTAGCAATCAGCCCCAGCATTTT | CASRAGRSSNQPQHF | NA | TRBJ1-5 | NA | TRBV2
TGTGCCAGCAGTATAGGGCGTTACACCGGGGAGCTGTTTTTT | CASSIGRYTGELFF | NA | TRBJ2-2 | NA | TRBV6-6
TGTGCCAGCAGCTTATTTACGGGCCTACGCAATCAGCCCCAGCATTTT | CASSLFTGLRNQPQHF | NA | TRBJ1-5 | NA | TRBV7-9
TGTGCCAGCAGCCTCAGACTAGCGGGGACGAACACCGGGGAGCTGTTTTTT | CASSLRLAGTNTGELFF | NA | TRBJ2-2 | TRBD2 | TRBV5-6
TGTGCCAGCAGTTACGATGGGTTTTCAGAACAGCCCCAGCATTTT | CASSYDGFSEQPQHF | NA | TRBJ1-5 | NA | TRBV6-6
TGTGCCTCCGGGATGACGCCAGGAGATACGCAGTATTTT | CASGMTPGDTQYF | NA | TRBJ2-3 | NA | TRBV30
TGTGCCAGCAGCTTAATGGTAGCGGGGGGTACAGATACGCAGTATTTT | CASSLMVAGGTDTQYF | NA | TRBJ2-3 | TRBD2 | TRBV7-3
TGCGCCAGCAGCCAACACGACAGGGCCAGACCAGATACGCAGTATTTT | CASSQHDRARPDTQYF | NA | TRBJ2-3 | TRBD1 | TRBV4-1
TGTGCCAGCAGCTTCCAGGGGGACGGCTACGAGCAGTACTTC | CASSFQGDGYEQYF | NA | TRBJ2-7 | TRBD1 | TRBV6-5
TGTGCCAGCAGCCAACCCGGTTCAAATGAGCAGTTCTTC | CASSQPGSNEQFF | NA | TRBJ2-1 | NA | TRBV4-2
TGCGCCAGCGGGACAGGGTGGCAAGAGACCCAGTACTTC | CASGTGWQETQYF | NA | TRBJ2-5 | TRBD1 | TRBV5-1
TGCAGCGTTTCACAGGGTTGGTCTACTGAAGCTTTCTTT | CSVSQGWSTEAFF | NA | TRBJ1-1 | NA | TRBV29-1
TGCGCCAGCAGCTTGGCGCGACAGGGGCGACTGACCTCCTCTGGGGCCAACGTCCTGACTTTC | CASSLARQGRLTSSGANVLTF | NA | TRBJ2-6 | TRBD1 | TRBV5-1
TGTGCCAGCAGGGTGGGACGGGTGAACTATGGCTACACCTTC | CASRVGRVNYGYTF | NA | TRBJ1-2 | NA | TRBV6-6
TGTGCCTCCGGGGGGACGGGGGAGCTGTTTTTT | CASGGTGELFF | NA | TRBJ2-2 | TRBD2 | TRBV19
TGCGCCAGCAGCTTGGCAGACGGCAATGAGCAGTTCTTC | CASSLADGNEQFF | NA | TRBJ2-1 | NA | TRBV5-1
TGCGCCAGCAGCTTGGCGCCGAATGAGCAGTTCTTC | CASSLAPNEQFF | NA | TRBJ2-1 | NA | TRBV5-1
TGTGCCAGCAGTTACACGAGCTCCTACAATGAGCAGTTCTTC | CASSYTSSYNEQFF | NA | TRBJ2-1 | NA | TRBV6-5
TGTGCCGTGGGACAGAGTAGGGCAGATACGCAGTATTTT | CAVGQSRADTQYF | NA | TRBJ2-3 | TRBD1 | TRBV19
TGTGCCAGCAGTTTATTTATTGAAAAACTGTTTTTT | CASSLFIEKLFF | NA | TRBJ1-4 | NA | TRBV28
TGTGCCAGCAGCTTAGGGGGACAGTCCCTGTTGGGCACCATATATTTT | CASSLGGQSLLGTIYF | NA | TRBJ1-3 | TRBD1 | TRBV7-2
TGTGCCAGCAGATCCGGCCGGAATAATTCACCCCTCCACTTT | CASRSGRNNSPLHF | NA | TRBJ1-6 | NA | TRBV27
TGCAGCGGAGGGACAGTCGAATCCTATGGCTACACCTTC | CSGGTVESYGYTF | NA | TRBJ1-2 | TRBD1 | TRBV29-1
TGTGCCAGCAGCCACGGACTAGCGGGGGGCCTTTCCGACGAGCAGTACTTC | CASSHGLAGGLSDEQYF | NA | TRBJ2-7 | TRBD2 | TRBV9
TGCGCCAGCAGCTTGGCGGTGACAGTCGGCTACGAGCAGTACTTC | CASSLAVTVGYEQYF | NA | TRBJ2-7 | NA | TRBV5-1
TGCGCCAGCAGCTTTGTGGGGGCAGGGATTTCCGGAGATACGCAGTATTTT | CASSFVGAGISGDTQYF | NA | TRBJ2-3 | NA | TRBV5-1
TGTGCCAGCAGCTCACTTGCGGGGTCTGCCGGAACTAATGAAAAACTGTTTTTT | CASSSLAGSAGTNEKLFF | NA | TRBJ1-4 | NA | TRBV7-9
TGTGCCAGCAGTGAATTAGCGGGGGTTCGGGAGCAGTACTTC | CASSELAGVREQYF | NA | TRBJ2-7 | TRBD2 | TRBV6-1
TGTGCCAGCAGCGCCAGACAGGGTGGCATTCAGTACTTC | CASSARQGGIQYF | NA | TRBJ2-4 | TRBD1 | TRBV9
TGTGCCAGCTCACCACCGAGGGGAGATGGGCGGAGTGAGCAGTTCTTC | CASSPPRGDGRSEQFF | NA | TRBJ2-1 | NA | TRBV18
TGTGCCAGCTCACCAGGTTCTGTTCGAGCGACGGCTAACTATGGCTACACCTTC | CASSPGSVRATANYGYTF | NA | TRBJ1-2 | NA | TRBV18
TGTGCCAGCAGCCTCAAGTGGCAGGGGCAAGGCGAGCAGTACTTC | CASSLKWQGQGEQYF | once | TRBJ2-7 | NA | TRBV21-1
TGTGCCAGTAGCAGAAGCGGGAGGGCCTACGAGCAGTACTTC | CASSRSGRAYEQYF | NA | TRBJ2-7 | TRBD2 | TRBV19
TGTGCCAGCAGCCCCTGGGACACCACCGGGGAGCTGTTTTTT | CASSPWDTTGELFF | NA | TRBJ2-2 | NA | TRBV14
TGCGCCAGCAGCTTGGCCCCGGGACAGGCAACTAATGAAAAACTGTTTTTT | CASSLAPGQATNEKLFF | once | TRBJ1-4 | TRBD1 | TRBV5-1
TGCGCCAGCAGCTTGGGGACAGGGTCGGTTAGCGAGCAGTACTTC | CASSLGTGSVSEQYF | NA | TRBJ2-7 | TRBD1 | TRBV5-1
TGTGCCAGCAGCCCAACGGGGCGAGACAATGAGCAGTTCTTC | CASSPTGRDNEQFF | NA | TRBJ2-1 | NA | TRBV7-9
TGTGCCAGCAGCCAAGATCACGGAAGTGAGATAACTGAAGCTTTCTTT | CASSQDHGSEITEAFF | NA | TRBJ1-1 | NA | TRBV4-2
TGTGCCAGCAGCCATAGGGGAGGGTACAATCAGCCCCAGCATTTT | CASSHRGGYNQPQHF | NA | TRBJ1-5 | NA | TRBV28
TGTGCCAGCAGCTTAGGACTAGCAAAAGGGGAGCTGTTTTTT | CASSLGLAKGELFF | NA | TRBJ2-2 | TRBD2 | TRBV7-2